Listed below are T cell receptor beta chains from one sample, sequenced in a study of T-cell memory formation after mild COVID-19. TCRdb reprocessed the 5' RACE reads with MiXCR, giving one entry per CDR3 protein. The top ten clones hold about 14% of a sample with 300,000 to 400,000 distinct CDR3 sequences, around 28% of them seen once. Sequenced: PBMCs or a T cell subset sorted from them (not recorded which). These receptors came from an adult woman who had mild COVID-19 (a few samples of this study predate the infection). Cell type and time point are not known. Both conserved end residues are part of each CDR3. A D gene is named only where the DNA matches it firmly. Rows may omit the clone size; those that give it use once, few, many or a size class.

j_gene: TRBJ2-2; d_gene: .; v_gene: TRBV14; abundance: few; CDR3nt: TGTGCCAGCAGCCAAGCCGTAGGGGGTCCCACCGGGGAGCTGTTTTTT; CDR3aa: CASSQAVGGPTGELFF
j_gene: TRBJ1-6; d_gene: .; v_gene: TRBV20-1; abundance: .; CDR3nt: TGCAGTGCTAGGTTAGGGATCAATAATTCACCCCTCCACTTT; CDR3aa: CSARLGINNSPLHF
j_gene: TRBJ2-7; d_gene: .; v_gene: TRBV19; abundance: .; CDR3nt: TGTGCCAGTAGCCTTCCGGCAGGGGTCGAGCAGTACTTC; CDR3aa: CASSLPAGVEQYF
j_gene: TRBJ2-5; d_gene: TRBD2; v_gene: TRBV7-9; abundance: few; CDR3nt: TGTGCCAGCAGCTTGGGGACTAGCGGGGGGCACCAAGAGACCCAGTACTTC; CDR3aa: CASSLGTSGGHQETQYF
j_gene: TRBJ1-1; d_gene: .; v_gene: TRBV7-3; abundance: .; CDR3nt: TGTGCCAGCAGCTTATCAGCGGGGGCGAACACTGAAGCTTTCTTT; CDR3aa: CASSLSAGANTEAFF
j_gene: TRBJ1-2; d_gene: TRBD1; v_gene: TRBV24-1; abundance: .; CDR3nt: TGTGCCACCAGTGATGCCGACAGGGTCTATGGCTACACCTTC; CDR3aa: CATSDADRVYGYTF
j_gene: TRBJ1-4; d_gene: TRBD1; v_gene: TRBV5-1; abundance: few; CDR3nt: TGCGCCAGCAGGGGACAGGGGGAGTCGGAAAAACTGTTTTTT; CDR3aa: CASRGQGESEKLFF
j_gene: TRBJ2-2; d_gene: TRBD1; v_gene: TRBV7-2; abundance: .; CDR3nt: TGTGCCAGCAGCCCGCACAGGGGGACCGGGGAGCTGTTTTTT; CDR3aa: CASSPHRGTGELFF
j_gene: TRBJ1-6; d_gene: .; v_gene: TRBV12-3/TRBV12-4; abundance: many; CDR3nt: TGTGCCAGCAGTCCGGACAGAGATTCACCCCTCCACTTT; CDR3aa: CASSPDRDSPLHF
j_gene: TRBJ2-7; d_gene: TRBD2; v_gene: TRBV7-2; abundance: few; CDR3nt: TGTGCCAGCAGCTTAGTCGCTAGCGGCTACGAGCAGTACTTC; CDR3aa: CASSLVASGYEQYF
j_gene: TRBJ2-1; d_gene: TRBD1; v_gene: TRBV5-4; abundance: .; CDR3nt: TGTGCCAGCAGCACGACAGGGGAGTTCAATGAGCAGTTCTTC; CDR3aa: CASSTTGEFNEQFF
j_gene: TRBJ2-2; d_gene: TRBD2; v_gene: TRBV7-9; abundance: .; CDR3nt: TGTGCCAGCAGCTTAACTAGCGGGAGACAAGCGAACACCGGGGAGCTGTTTTTT; CDR3aa: CASSLTSGRQANTGELFF
j_gene: TRBJ2-5; d_gene: TRBD2; v_gene: TRBV7-2; abundance: few; CDR3nt: TGTGCCAGCAGCTCCCGGCCGGGACTAGCGATTGGGACCCAGTACTTC; CDR3aa: CASSSRPGLAIGTQYF
j_gene: TRBJ2-2; d_gene: .; v_gene: TRBV10-3; abundance: once; CDR3nt: TGTGCCATCAGAGCGGACGGCACCGGGGAGCTGTTTTTT; CDR3aa: CAIRADGTGELFF
j_gene: TRBJ2-3; d_gene: .; v_gene: TRBV9; abundance: few; CDR3nt: TGTGCCAGCAGCGTAGGGATGGGACTTAGCACAGATACGCAGTATTTT; CDR3aa: CASSVGMGLSTDTQYF
j_gene: TRBJ2-3; d_gene: .; v_gene: TRBV24-1; abundance: few; CDR3nt: TGTGCCACCGGGGTTGATGGCACAGATACGCAGTATTTT; CDR3aa: CATGVDGTDTQYF
j_gene: TRBJ1-5; d_gene: .; v_gene: TRBV20-1; abundance: .; CDR3nt: TGCAGTGCTAGAGTTGGGTTTGGATACAATCAGCCCCAGCATTTT; CDR3aa: CSARVGFGYNQPQHF
j_gene: TRBJ2-1; d_gene: .; v_gene: TRBV5-1; abundance: many; CDR3nt: TGCGCCAGCAGCCTTTACAATGAGCAGTTCTTC; CDR3aa: CASSLYNEQFF
j_gene: TRBJ1-2; d_gene: .; v_gene: TRBV7-6; abundance: .; CDR3nt: TGTGCCAGCAGCTTAGCCAAAGGGGACTCCTCGGGGACTAACTATGGCTACACCTTC; CDR3aa: CASSLAKGDSSGTNYGYTF
j_gene: TRBJ2-1; d_gene: .; v_gene: TRBV20-1; abundance: .; CDR3nt: TGCAGTGCTAGGGCCTGGAACATTTACAATGAGCAGTTCTTC; CDR3aa: CSARAWNIYNEQFF
j_gene: TRBJ2-7; d_gene: .; v_gene: TRBV7-2; abundance: .; CDR3nt: TGTGCCAGCAGCCTCGGGACGCCCCTCGAGCAGTACTTC; CDR3aa: CASSLGTPLEQYF
j_gene: TRBJ2-7; d_gene: .; v_gene: TRBV4-2; abundance: few; CDR3nt: TGTGCCAGCAGCCTCACCCGAGAGGGCGAGCAGTACTTC; CDR3aa: CASSLTREGEQYF
j_gene: TRBJ2-1; d_gene: .; v_gene: TRBV4-1; abundance: .; CDR3nt: TGCGCCAGCGGAAAACTTAGTTCTGTAGTGAATGAGCAGTTCTTC; CDR3aa: CASGKLSSVVNEQFF
j_gene: TRBJ2-1; d_gene: .; v_gene: TRBV7-3; abundance: many; CDR3nt: TGTGCCAGCAGTCTTACTAGGGATGAGCAGTTCTTC; CDR3aa: CASSLTRDEQFF
j_gene: TRBJ2-1; d_gene: .; v_gene: TRBV24-1; abundance: few; CDR3nt: TGTGCCACCAGTGATTTTGGGGACAATGAGCAGTTCTTC; CDR3aa: CATSDFGDNEQFF
j_gene: TRBJ2-1; d_gene: .; v_gene: TRBV7-9; abundance: few; CDR3nt: TGTGCCAGCAGCTTAGGCGGGGGCCGACGCTCCTACAATGAGCAGTTCTTC; CDR3aa: CASSLGGGRRSYNEQFF
j_gene: TRBJ2-7; d_gene: .; v_gene: TRBV5-1; abundance: .; CDR3nt: TGCGCCAGCAGCTACGACAGCTTCGACGAGCAGTACTTC; CDR3aa: CASSYDSFDEQYF
j_gene: TRBJ1-6; d_gene: TRBD1; v_gene: TRBV9; abundance: .; CDR3nt: TGTGCCAGCAGCGCCCGACAGGGGAATTATTCACCCCTCCACTTT; CDR3aa: CASSARQGNYSPLHF
j_gene: TRBJ2-1; d_gene: .; v_gene: TRBV20-1; abundance: .; CDR3nt: TGCAGTGCTAGAGACTTGACAAGGGGGGATCAGAATGAGCAGTTCTTC; CDR3aa: CSARDLTRGDQNEQFF
j_gene: TRBJ2-7; d_gene: TRBD2; v_gene: TRBV25-1; abundance: .; CDR3nt: TGTGCCAGCAGTGAATTGGTTCTTGGGGCGGGAGGTAACGAGCAGTACTTC; CDR3aa: CASSELVLGAGGNEQYF
j_gene: TRBJ2-1; d_gene: .; v_gene: TRBV15; abundance: few; CDR3nt: TGTGCCACCAGCAGAGACGCGTGGGTGTTCTTC; CDR3aa: CATSRDAWVFF
j_gene: TRBJ1-2; d_gene: .; v_gene: TRBV2; abundance: .; CDR3nt: TGTGCCAGCAGCTACGCCGACACGTTATATGGCTACACCTTC; CDR3aa: CASSYADTLYGYTF
j_gene: TRBJ2-7; d_gene: TRBD1; v_gene: TRBV29-1; abundance: .; CDR3nt: TGCAGCGTTGCAGGGGGCCAAACCTACGAGCAGTACTTC; CDR3aa: CSVAGGQTYEQYF
j_gene: TRBJ2-7; d_gene: TRBD2; v_gene: TRBV29-1; abundance: few; CDR3nt: TGCAGCGCCACAAATGGACTAGCGGAGACCTACGAGCAGTACTTC; CDR3aa: CSATNGLAETYEQYF
j_gene: TRBJ2-6; d_gene: TRBD1; v_gene: TRBV9; abundance: .; CDR3nt: TGTGCCAGCAGCTTACAGGGGACCTCTGGGGCCAACGTCCTGACTTTC; CDR3aa: CASSLQGTSGANVLTF
j_gene: TRBJ1-2; d_gene: TRBD1; v_gene: TRBV6-5; abundance: few; CDR3nt: TGTGCCAGCAGTTACCGGGACAGGGAACGGTATGGCTACACCTTC; CDR3aa: CASSYRDRERYGYTF
j_gene: TRBJ2-1; d_gene: TRBD2; v_gene: TRBV7-2; abundance: few; CDR3nt: TGTGCCAGCAGCATATCTGTCGGGAGGACCTACAATGAGCAGTTCTTC; CDR3aa: CASSISVGRTYNEQFF
j_gene: TRBJ1-5; d_gene: .; v_gene: TRBV7-2; abundance: few; CDR3nt: TGTGCCAGCAGCTTAGGGTCAGTCGGCAATCAGCCCCAGCATTTT; CDR3aa: CASSLGSVGNQPQHF
j_gene: TRBJ2-2; d_gene: TRBD2; v_gene: TRBV5-1; abundance: many; CDR3nt: TGCGCCAGCAGCAGACTAGCGGCGGGCACCGGGGAGCTGTTTTTT; CDR3aa: CASSRLAAGTGELFF
j_gene: TRBJ2-1; d_gene: .; v_gene: TRBV6-1; abundance: .; CDR3nt: TGTGCCAGCAGTGAGTTTGGGGGGACCTCTACAGATGAGCAGTTCTTC; CDR3aa: CASSEFGGTSTDEQFF
j_gene: TRBJ2-1; d_gene: .; v_gene: TRBV24-1; abundance: .; CDR3nt: TGTGCCACCAGTGATTTTGGCGGGTCGGGGAACAATGAGCAGTTCTTC; CDR3aa: CATSDFGGSGNNEQFF